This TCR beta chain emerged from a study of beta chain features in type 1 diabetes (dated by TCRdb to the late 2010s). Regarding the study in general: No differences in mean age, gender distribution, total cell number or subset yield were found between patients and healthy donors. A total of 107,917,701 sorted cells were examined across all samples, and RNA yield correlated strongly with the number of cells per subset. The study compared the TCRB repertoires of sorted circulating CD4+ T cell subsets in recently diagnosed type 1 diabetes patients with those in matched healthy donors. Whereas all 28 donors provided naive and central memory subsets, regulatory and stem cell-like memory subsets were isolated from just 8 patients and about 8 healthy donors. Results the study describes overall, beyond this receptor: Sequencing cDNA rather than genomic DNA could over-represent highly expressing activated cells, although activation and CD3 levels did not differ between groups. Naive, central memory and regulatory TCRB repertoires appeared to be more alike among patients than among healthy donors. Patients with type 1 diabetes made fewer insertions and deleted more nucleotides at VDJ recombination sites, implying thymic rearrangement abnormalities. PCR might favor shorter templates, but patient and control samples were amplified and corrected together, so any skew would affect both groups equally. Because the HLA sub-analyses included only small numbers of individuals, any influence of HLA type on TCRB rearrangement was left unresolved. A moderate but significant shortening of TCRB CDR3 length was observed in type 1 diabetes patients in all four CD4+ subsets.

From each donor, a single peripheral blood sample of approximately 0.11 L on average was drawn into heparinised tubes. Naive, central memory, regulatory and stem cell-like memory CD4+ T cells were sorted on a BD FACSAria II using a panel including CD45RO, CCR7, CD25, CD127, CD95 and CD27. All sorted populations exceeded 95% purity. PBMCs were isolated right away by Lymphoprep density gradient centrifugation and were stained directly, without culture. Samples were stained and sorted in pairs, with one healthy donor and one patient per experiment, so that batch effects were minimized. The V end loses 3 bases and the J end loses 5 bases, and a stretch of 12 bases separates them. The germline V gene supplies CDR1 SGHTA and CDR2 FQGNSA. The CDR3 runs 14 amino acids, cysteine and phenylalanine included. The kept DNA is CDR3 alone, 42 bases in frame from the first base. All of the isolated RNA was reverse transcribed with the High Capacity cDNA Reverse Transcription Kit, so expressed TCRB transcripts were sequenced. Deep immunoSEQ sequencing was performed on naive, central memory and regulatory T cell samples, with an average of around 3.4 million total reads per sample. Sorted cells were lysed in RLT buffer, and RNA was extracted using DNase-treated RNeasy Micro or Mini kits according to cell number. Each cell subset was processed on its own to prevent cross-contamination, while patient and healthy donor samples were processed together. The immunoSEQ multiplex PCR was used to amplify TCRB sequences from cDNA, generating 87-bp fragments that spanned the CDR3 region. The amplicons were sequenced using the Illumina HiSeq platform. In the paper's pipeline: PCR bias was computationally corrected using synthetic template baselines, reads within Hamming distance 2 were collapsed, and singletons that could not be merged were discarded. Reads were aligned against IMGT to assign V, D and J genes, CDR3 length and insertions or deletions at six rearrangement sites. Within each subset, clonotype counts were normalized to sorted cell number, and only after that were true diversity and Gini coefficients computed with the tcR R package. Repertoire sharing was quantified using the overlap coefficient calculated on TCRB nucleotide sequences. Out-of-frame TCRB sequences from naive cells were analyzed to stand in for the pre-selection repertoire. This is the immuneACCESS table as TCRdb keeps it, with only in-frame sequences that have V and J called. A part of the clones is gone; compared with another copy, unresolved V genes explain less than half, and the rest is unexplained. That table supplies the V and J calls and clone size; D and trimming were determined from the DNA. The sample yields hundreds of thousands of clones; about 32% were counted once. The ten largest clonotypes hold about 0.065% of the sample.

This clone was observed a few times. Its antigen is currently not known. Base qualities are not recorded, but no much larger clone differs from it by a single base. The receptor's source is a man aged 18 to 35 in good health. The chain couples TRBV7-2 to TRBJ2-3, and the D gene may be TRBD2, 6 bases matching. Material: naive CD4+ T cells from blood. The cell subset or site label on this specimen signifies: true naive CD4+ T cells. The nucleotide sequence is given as TGTGCCAGCAGCTTTTCAAGGGAGGTAGATACGCAGTATTTT. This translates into CASSFSREVDTQYF.